These 29 T cell receptor beta chains came from one sample sequenced in a study of blood T cell repertoires in COVID-19. The method was immunoSEQ multiplex PCR; TCRdb's version includes in-frame clones alone and lacks a portion of them. The sample records some 490,000 clones, more than 85% being singletons. Input material: PBMCs or T cells enriched from blood (not recorded which). All receptors derive from a woman aged 55-70 years who had recovered from COVID-19.

The chain uses TRBV11-2 and TRBJ2-1; weak D call: TRBD1 (6 bases). The CDR3 covers 15 residues. V was trimmed by 3 bases and J by 3 bases, leaving 12 bases between them. Germline V CDR1 and CDR2: SGHAT, FQNNGV. CDR3 bases: TGTGCCAGCAGCTTTCAACAGGGTCTCTACAATGAGCAGTTCTTC. Amino acids: CASSFQQGLYNEQFF.

This chain uses TRBV2 with TRBJ1-6; the match to TRBD1 covers 7 bases. Germline V gives CDR1 SNHLY, CDR2 FYNNEI. Losses at the gene ends were 7 bases for V and 8 bases for J; bases not matched to a gene: 8. This CDR3 contains 14 residues. The CDR3 loop reads CASTSSQGDSPLHF. The CDR3 DNA reads as TGTGCCAGCACCTCTTCGCAGGGGGATTCACCCCTCCACTTT.

This clone was recorded only once. This chain uses TRBV30 with TRBJ2-2; D unclear. The CDR3 has 12 amino acids. The germline V gene has CDR1 GTSNPN and CDR2 SVGIG (reference sequence). The ends were cut back, 3 bases at V and 1 base at J, with 3 bases in the middle. The CDR3 DNA follows: TGTGCCTGGAGACAGAACACCGGGGAGCTGTTTTTT. It specifies CAWRQNTGELFF.

The CDR3 DNA follows: TGTGCCAGCAGTTATAAACTCGGACAGCGATTTAATTCACCCCTCCACTTT. Protein product: CASSYKLGQRFNSPLHF. The chain carries TRBV27 and TRBJ1-6; D possibly corresponds to TRBD1 (6 bases). Germline V gene lookup returns CDR1 MNHEY and CDR2 SMNVEV (reference sequence). The germline V and J ends were trimmed by 4 bases and 6 bases, with 19 bases remaining between them. The CDR3 has 17 amino acids.

The V call is TRBV5-4, the J call TRBJ2-1; 7 bases are shared with TRBD1. The CDR3 length is 17 residues. Losses at the gene ends were 6 bases for V and 2 bases for J; bases not matched to a gene: 14. In germline, CDR1 is SGHNT, CDR2 YYREEE (reference sequence). CDR3 amino acids: CASMKPTPGQTYNEQFF. CDR3 nucleotide sequence: TGTGCCAGCATGAAACCCACTCCGGGACAGACCTACAATGAGCAGTTCTTC.

As for this clone: A read error may produce the germline difference seen at one junction end. The CDR3 nucleotides read TGCGCCAGCACTCAAAGGACTCTTAGCAATCAGCCCCAGCATTTT. Amino acids: CASTQRTLSNQPQHF. V gene TRBV23-1 combines with J gene TRBJ1-5, with unresolved D. TRBV23-1 is recorded as an ORF, its role being uncertain. CDR3 size: 15 residues.

The V and J genes are TRBV2 and TRBJ1-2; D is possibly TRBD1 (5 bases). The V gene's germline CDR1 is SNHLY and CDR2 FYNNEI. Trimming left V 5 bases short and J 6 bases short, with 19 bases between. The CDR3 consists of 15 residues. The CDR3 nucleotides read TGTGCCAGCAGTAGGCCCCAGGGTCTGGGGCATGGCTACACCTTC. Its translation: CASSRPQGLGHGYTF.

The chain uses TRBV9 and TRBJ2-2, with a possible D match to TRBD1 (5 bases). Germline V gene sequence: CDR1 SGDLS, CDR2 YYNGEE. Trimming left V 4 bases short and J 4 bases short, with 14 bases between. This CDR3 is built from 15 residues. Written as DNA, the CDR3 is TGTGCCAGCAGCCTAGAAGGGGTCCCCACCGGGGAGCTGTTTTTT. It yields the protein CASSLEGVPTGELFF. Combining the CDR3 with reference TRBV9 and TRBJ2-2 gives the whole variable domain DSGVTQTPKHLITATGQRVTLRCSPRSGDLSVYWYQQSLDQGLQFLIQYYNGEERAKGNILERFSAQQFPDLHSELNLSSLELGDSALYFCASSLEGVPTGELFFGEGSRLTVL.

V and J are TRBV18 and TRBJ1-2; 7 bases map to TRBD1. The CDR3 loop spans 15 amino acids. After removal of 6 bases from V and 5 bases from J, the junction contained 12 bases not matched to a gene. In germline, CDR1 is KGHSH, CDR2 LQKENI. The CDR3 spells CASSSAAQGVYGYTF. CDR3 nucleotides: TGTGCCAGCTCCAGCGCGGCCCAGGGGGTATATGGCTACACCTTC. Full variable domain (outside the CDR3, taken from reference TRBV18 and TRBJ1-2): NAGVMQNPRHLVRRRGQEARLRCSPMKGHSHVYWYRQLPEEGLKFMVYLQKENIIDESGMPKERFSAEFPKEGPSILRIQQVVRGDSAAYFCASSSAAQGVYGYTFGSGTRLTVV.

The chain uses TRBV20-1 and TRBJ2-4; TRBD2 matches at 11 bases. J was trimmed by 0 bases and V by 3 bases; bases with no gene match: 4. The CDR3 is 16 amino acids. Germline assignment: CDR1 DFQATT and CDR2 SNEGSKA (reference sequence). As DNA, the CDR3 is TGCAGTGCTAGTGTAGCGGGGGGGCCAGCCAAAAACATTCAGTACTTC. Translation: CSASVAGGPAKNIQYF.

The genes are TRBV29-1 and TRBJ1-5; D remains unclear. The CDR3 has 11 amino acids. V dropped 7 bases and J dropped 5 bases, with 9 bases sitting between them. CDR1 and CDR2 from the germline V gene are SQVTM and ANQGSEA. DNA for the CDR3: TGCAGCGAGGGTATGTATCAGCCCCAGCATTTT. Translation gives CSEGMYQPQHF.

V is TRBV10-3 and J is TRBJ1-4; 10 bases match TRBD1. The V gene end was trimmed by 10 bases and the J gene end by 7 bases; junction bases not matched to a gene: 6. The V gene's germline CDR1 is ENHRY and CDR2 SYGVKD. The CDR3 is 13 amino acids. The CDR3 spells CASAGTGAEKLFF. The DNA for the CDR3 is TGTGCCAGCGCCGGGACAGGGGCTGAAAAACTGTTTTTT.

The chain recombines TRBV5-1 with TRBJ1-5; no firm D call. CDR3 size: 15 residues. Between the trimmed V and J ends, which lost 0 bases and 2 bases, there was a span of 9 bases. The germline CDR1 and CDR2 sequences are SGHRS and YFSETQ. The CDR3 DNA is TGCGCCAGCAGCTTGGGAGGGTGGGGCAATCAGCCCCAGCATTTT. Its protein product is CASSLGGWGNQPQHF.

This clone was detected only a few times. This chain connects TRBV27 to TRBJ1-6; 8 bases agree with TRBD1. The CDR3 runs 15 residues. Germline V gene lookup returns CDR1 MNHEY and CDR2 SMNVEV (reference sequence). Germline trimming cut 6 bases from V and 6 bases from J; bases unmatched to any gene: 7. In nucleotides, the CDR3 is TGTGCCAGCAGGAAACCGGGACAGGCTAATTCACCCCTCCACTTT. Translated, it gives CASRKPGQANSPLHF.

This chain joins TRBV5-1 and TRBJ2-3, with D perhaps TRBD1 (5 bases). The germline gives CDR1 SGHRS, CDR2 YFSETQ. The CDR3 runs to 15 residues. Trimming pared 5 bases from V and 1 base from J, leaving 14 bases between. CDR3 nucleotides: TGCGCCAGCAGAACCCTGGGGCCCCGCACAGATACGCAGTATTTT. Its translation is CASRTLGPRTDTQYF.

This clone came up a few times. The chain carries TRBV19 and TRBJ1-1, with D maybe TRBD1 (6 bases). CDR1 is LNHDA, CDR2 SQIVND, per germline (reference sequence). Trimming cost V 6 bases and J 0 bases, with 11 bases left between them. The CDR3 runs 14 residues. The CDR3 coding sequence is TGTGCCAGTAGGTACGGACAGATGAACACTGAAGCTTTCTTT. As protein: CASRYGQMNTEAFF.

The rearrangement joins TRBV27 to TRBJ1-6; D perhaps matches TRBD1 (5 bases). The CDR3 spans 14 residues. From germline, CDR1 is MNHEY and CDR2 SMNVEV (reference sequence). V was clipped by 2 bases and J by 10 bases, with 12 bases between them. For the CDR3, the DNA is TGTGCCAGCAGTTTAAATGGGGCAAGGTCACCCCTCCACTTT. Its translation is CASSLNGARSPLHF.

This sequence joins TRBV5-1 and TRBJ1-4; possible D gene TRBD1, 5 bases. Germline CDR1 is SGHRS and CDR2 is YFSETQ. V lost 1 base and J lost 5, with 9 bases in between. The CDR3 is 14 amino acids. The CDR3, as DNA: TGCGCCAGCAGCTTGCAGGGTTCAAATGAAAAACTGTTTTTT. Residues: CASSLQGSNEKLFF.

The chain carries TRBV2 and TRBJ1-2; unclear D gene. The germline V and J ends were trimmed by 2 bases and 0 bases, with 13 bases remaining between them. This CDR3 is 16 amino acids long. CDR1 is SNHLY and CDR2 is FYNNEI in the germline V gene. CDR3 sequence: CASSESQPGANYGYTF. The CDR3 DNA is TGTGCCAGCAGTGAATCCCAGCCAGGCGCTAACTATGGCTACACCTTC. The full variable domain, with the rest looked up from reference TRBV2 and TRBJ1-2, is EPEVTQTPSHQVTQMGQEVILRCVPISNHLYFYWYRQILGQKVEFLVSFYNNEISEKSEIFDDQFSVERPDGSNFTLKIRSTKLEDSAMYFCASSESQPGANYGYTFGSGTRLTVV.

The V and J genes are TRBV19 and TRBJ1-2; 7 bases align to TRBD1. Losses at the gene ends were 6 bases for V and 6 bases for J; bases not matched to a gene: 10. CDR1 is LNHDA and CDR2 is SQIVND in the germline V gene (reference sequence). The CDR3 runs to 14 residues. The CDR3 loop is CASRRGQNLHGYTF. CDR3 sequence (DNA): TGTGCCAGTAGGCGGGGACAGAACCTCCATGGCTACACCTTC.

CDR3: CASIDVGVDTQYF. The CDR3 DNA reads as TGTGCCAGCATCGACGTCGGGGTAGATACGCAGTATTTT. This chain uses TRBV7-2 with TRBJ2-3; D may be TRBD2 (5 bases). The germline V gene has CDR1 SGHTA and CDR2 FQGNSA. V lost 7 bases and J lost 5, with 13 bases in between. The CDR3 extends over 13 amino acids.

The J gene is TRBJ2-1, the V gene TRBV6-5; TRBD2 matches 7 bases. Germline V gene data show CDR1 as MNHEY and CDR2 as SVGAGI. The CDR3 is 11 residues long. Losses at the gene ends were 9 bases for V and 10 bases for J; bases not matched to a gene: 6. The CDR3, as DNA: TGTGCCAGTAGGTGGGGGGGAGAGCAGTTCTTC. Translation gives CASRWGGEQFF.

This clone appeared once. The chain has TRBV27 and TRBJ2-3; TRBD2 matches at 11 bases. Trimming at V came to 6 bases and at J to 4 bases, leaving 9 bases not matched to a gene. The germline CDR1 and CDR2 sequences are MNHEY and SMNVEV (reference sequence). The CDR3 sequence is 16 residues long. The CDR3 region is CASSSFSGGVADTQYF. CDR3 nucleotides: TGTGCCAGCAGCTCTTTTAGCGGGGGGGTGGCAGATACGCAGTATTTT.

This chain uses TRBV4-1 with TRBJ1-5; D gene unclear. Germline lookup yields CDR1 MGHRA and CDR2 YSYEKL. The CDR3 extends over 13 amino acids. V was shortened by 4 bases and J by 6 bases, with 10 bases between the two germline ends. CDR3 sequence: CASSPEGGQPQHF. The CDR3 bases are TGCGCCAGCAGCCCCGAGGGTGGTCAGCCCCAGCATTTT.

V gene TRBV9 combines with J gene TRBJ2-5, with D unclear. The length of the CDR3 is 15 residues. Trimming took off 0 bases at V and 2 bases at J, with 11 bases between the two ends. In germline, CDR1 is SGDLS, CDR2 YYNGEE. This CDR3 reads CASSVGPDWQETQYF. CDR3 coding DNA: TGTGCCAGCAGCGTAGGCCCCGACTGGCAAGAGACCCAGTACTTC. Variable domain in full (rest from reference TRBV9 and TRBJ2-5): DSGVTQTPKHLITATGQRVTLRCSPRSGDLSVYWYQQSLDQGLQFLIQYYNGEERAKGNILERFSAQQFPDLHSELNLSSLELGDSALYFCASSVGPDWQETQYFGPGTRLLVL.

This clone was observed once. The chain has TRBV12-3 or TRBV12-4 and TRBJ2-2, with D possibly being TRBD1 (6 bases). There are 13 residues in the CDR3. V lost 5 bases and J 5 bases, leaving 9 bases between the germline ends. This CDR3 is CASSTRGTGELFF. The CDR3 nucleotides are TGTGCCAGCAGTACCAGGGGAACCGGGGAGCTGTTTTTT.

The chain carries TRBV5-1 and TRBJ2-2; the D gene is possibly TRBD1 (5 bases). V was pared by 5 bases and J by 4 bases, with 15 bases between. The CDR3 has 15 amino acids. The germline V gene encodes CDR1 SGHRS and CDR2 YFSETQ. CDR3 amino acids: CASRLLGPSTGELFF. The CDR3 nucleotides read TGCGCCAGCAGACTCTTGGGGCCCAGCACCGGGGAGCTGTTTTTT.

The gene calls are TRBV18 and TRBJ2-5; TRBD1 matches at 10 bases. The CDR3 is 14 residues long. J lost 3 bases, V lost 3 bases, and 1 base had no gene match. CDR1 KGHSH and CDR2 LQKENI come from the germline V gene. The CDR3 loop reads CASSPTGGKETQYF. The CDR3 coding sequence is TGTGCCAGCTCACCGACAGGGGGCAAAGAGACCCAGTACTTC.

The chain links TRBV2 to TRBJ1-5; 8 nucleotides match TRBD1. CDR3 size: 15 residues. CDR1 SNHLY and CDR2 FYNNEI come from the germline V gene. The V gene end was trimmed by 3 bases and the J gene end by 4 bases; junction bases not matched to a gene: 5. The CDR3 nucleotides read TGTGCCAGCAGTGATACAGGGGGTAGGAATCAGCCCCAGCATTTT. Encoded protein: CASSDTGGRNQPQHF.